The entry below describes one TCR beta chain. In the authors' methods: Reference gene primer amplification gave nucleated cell count estimates. Here immunoSEQ multiplex PCR was the method, and the copy in TCRdb shows in-frame clones only, minus some. The DNA gave D and trimming, while V, J and clone size come from that table. This sample carries around 200,000 clones, about 80% of them seen once, and the ten largest clones take approximately 7.1%. Germline lookup yields CDR1 SGHRS and CDR2 YFSETQ. CDR3 length: 13 residues. The V and J ends lost 4 bases and 4 bases respectively, with 8 bases between them. The data derive from a study of blood T cell repertoires in COVID-19. Study-wide background: Samples taken during acute and convalescent COVID-19 were collected in the United States, Italy and Spain. Sources were T cells, B-cell-depleted T cells, or PBMCs; the material itself was cDNA or gDNA.

The TCR sequence derives from a human donor in a cohort sampled during active COVID-19. This chain connects TRBV5-1 to TRBJ2-2, with no clear D. The specimen was peripheral blood. The CDR3 nucleotides are TGCGCCAGCAGCCCTTTTTTCACCGGGGAGCTGTTTTTT. Encoded protein: CASSPFFTGELFF.